What follows is one TCR beta chain and its context. This sample is part of a study of blood T cell repertoires in COVID-19. Study information: Material from acute and convalescent COVID-19 was sourced from the United States, Italy and Spain. T cells, B-cell-depleted T cells, or PBMCs provided the cDNA or gDNA that served as material.

Per the germline V gene, CDR1 is MNHEY and CDR2 is SVGAGI. V lost 6 bases, J lost 1 base, and 12 bases lay in between. The CDR3 is 14 residues long. The authors' processing: For nucleated cells, counts were estimated from reference gene primer amplification. Some clones are missing from TCRdb's copy, which holds only in-frame ones; the method was immunoSEQ multiplex PCR. That table gives V, J and clone size, and the DNA gave D and trimming. The sample has more than 150,000 clones; roughly 83% are singletons. Sequencing used peripheral blood. This sequence joins TRBV6-5 and TRBJ1-2, with D hard to call. This receptor was taken from a woman aged 60-75 years with acute or convalescent COVID-19. CDR3 amino acids: CASSYPGLNYGYTF. DNA of the CDR3: TGTGCCAGCAGCTACCCAGGTCTTAACTATGGCTACACCTTC.